This TCR beta chain was recorded in a study of OX40 agonist ivuxolimab in advanced cancers. Whole-study findings and limits: CD4+ and CD8+ blood T cells expanded clonally by week 6 at 0.1 to 3.0 mg/kg.

TCRdb's table, derived via immunoSEQ multiplex PCR, lists solely in-frame clones and lacks some. Of approximately 68,000 clones in the sample, around 90% were seen once. From germline, CDR1 is MNHNY and CDR2 SVGAGI (reference sequence). The ends were cut back, 7 bases at V and 0 bases at J, with 4 bases in the middle. CDR3 size: 12 residues. This clone was found a few times. Its antigen is not identified. Excluded were patients having autoimmune disease history or systemic immunosuppression. The sequence was collected from an adult with an advanced solid tumor such as melanoma, head and neck, liver or kidney cancer. This chain joins TRBV6-6 and TRBJ1-5; the D is unclear. The sequenced sample was CD4+ or CD8+ T cells sorted from blood, obtained in a trial of the OX40 agonist ivuxolimab. CDR3 region: CASTDSNQPQHF. For the CDR3, the DNA is TGTGCCAGCACCGATAGCAATCAGCCCCAGCATTTT.